Shown below are 30 T cell receptor beta chains from a single sample sequenced in a study of CD8 T cells in Susac syndrome. With random hexamers, reverse transcription was performed on about 0.5 to 1 ug of RNA. TCRdb redid the calling of the immunoSEQ multiplex PCR reads with MiXCR, one entry per CDR3 protein. The table has over 350,000 distinct CDR3 sequences, 85% seen once. The sample taken for sequencing was CD8+ T cells from PBMCs. The receptors shown here come from a human donor with multiple sclerosis.

V gene TRBV6-6 combines with J gene TRBJ2-5; 9 positions agree with TRBD2. This CDR3 region has 16 residues. Trimming took 6 bases from V and 1 from J; bases not matched to a gene: 9. Germline CDR1 and CDR2: MNHNY and SVGAGI (reference sequence). CDR3 nucleotides: TGTGCCAGCAGAACACATAGCGGGGGAGTCCAAGAGACCCAGTACTTC. This encodes CASRTHSGGVQETQYF.

The chain employs TRBV6-5 and TRBJ1-1, with 9 bases fitting TRBD1. The CDR3 runs 15 residues. V dropped 2 bases and J dropped 5; count of bases not matched to a gene: 6. Looked up from germline, CDR1 is MNHEY and CDR2 is SVGAGI. In DNA, the CDR3 is TGTGCCAGCAGTTACGGGGGACAGGGCGGGACTGAAGCTTTCTTT. It specifies CASSYGGQGGTEAFF.

The chain joins TRBV7-9 to TRBJ1-1; D ambiguous. The CDR3 is 15 amino acids. V lost 2 bases and J 1 base, leaving 11 bases between the germline ends. Germline CDR1 SEHNR, CDR2 FQNEAQ (reference sequence). DNA for the CDR3: TGTGCCAGCAGCTTAAACGGAGATACGAACACTGAAGCTTTCTTT. Its translation: CASSLNGDTNTEAFF. The full variable domain, its missing parts supplied by reference TRBV7-9 and TRBJ1-1, is DTGVSQNPRHKITKRGQNVTFRCDPISEHNRLYWYRQTLGQGPEFLTYFQNEAQLEKSRLLSDRFSAERPKGSFSTLEIQRTEQGDSAMYLCASSLNGDTNTEAFFGQGTRLTVV.

This clonotype was observed a single time. The genes are TRBV27 and TRBJ2-2, with 8 bases matching TRBD1. V dropped 6 bases and J dropped 6; count of bases not matched to a gene: 21. CDR1 and CDR2 from the germline V gene are MNHEY and SMNVEV (reference sequence). The CDR3 totals 19 residues. The CDR3 sequence: CASSSRIQNTRGRPGELFF. The CDR3, as DNA: TGTGCCAGCAGCTCTCGGATCCAGAATACCAGGGGGCGCCCCGGGGAGCTGTTTTTT.

The chain recombines TRBV27 with TRBJ1-5; no clear D. With 2 bases removed from V and 1 base from J, the gap between germline ends came to 6 bases. The CDR3 runs 14 residues. Germline V gives CDR1 MNHEY, CDR2 SMNVEV (reference sequence). The DNA for the CDR3 is TGTGCCAGCAGTTTAGCAGAAAGCAATCAGCCCCAGCATTTT. Protein sequence: CASSLAESNQPQHF.

V is TRBV5-4 and J is TRBJ2-1; 12 bases match TRBD2. Germline V gene lookup returns CDR1 SGHNT and CDR2 YYREEE (reference sequence). V shed 4 bases and J 8 bases; nucleotides not matched to a gene: 10. The CDR3 contains 16 residues. CDR3 loop: CASSDPLAGGPYEQFF. The CDR3 DNA sequence: TGTGCCAGCAGCGATCCTCTAGCGGGAGGGCCGTATGAGCAGTTCTTC.

This chain connects TRBV7-8 to TRBJ2-1; D possibly corresponds to TRBD2 (7 bases). Trimming removed 7 bases from V and 7 bases from J, with 29 bases in between. Germline CDR1 reads SGHVS; CDR2 reads FQNEAQ. This CDR3 comprises 18 residues. Written as DNA, the CDR3 is TGTGCCAGCACCCTCGCTTTTCGGGGGAGGGGGGAGGATAATGAGCAGTTCTTC. Amino acid sequence: CASTLAFRGRGEDNEQFF.

This clonotype has a handful of counts. The chain employs TRBV13 and TRBJ1-2; D might be TRBD1 (6 bases). The V end was cut by 4 bases, the J end by 4 bases, with 7 bases between. The CDR3 has 12 residues. CDR1 and CDR2 (germline): PRHDT, FYEKMQ (reference sequence). This CDR3 reads CASSSDSYGYTF. The CDR3, as DNA: TGTGCCAGCAGCTCGGACAGCTATGGCTACACCTTC.

V and J are TRBV20-1 and TRBJ2-2, with 8 nucleotides matching TRBD2. The CDR3 is 22 amino acids. After removal of 2 bases from V and 7 bases from J, the junction contained 30 bases not matched to a gene. Germline loops: CDR1 DFQATT, CDR2 SNEGSKA (reference sequence). The CDR3 DNA is TGCAGTGCTAGACCGGGGGGGCGGGGCCGGTCACGGGCCGATTCGACACTCGGGGAGCTGTTTTTT. Translating it yields CSARPGGRGRSRADSTLGELFF.

The genes are TRBV5-1 and TRBJ2-5, with 11 bases fitting TRBD1. Germline values: CDR1 SGHRS, CDR2 YFSETQ. The V segment lost 3 bases and the J segment 5 bases; nucleotides outside the gene matches: 6. CDR3 size: 15 residues. The CDR3 loop reads CASSSGQGDIETQYF. CDR3 coding DNA: TGCGCCAGCAGCTCGGGACAGGGGGATATCGAGACCCAGTACTTC.

The J gene is TRBJ2-7, the V gene TRBV4-1; D perhaps matches TRBD2 (5 bases). CDR3 size: 14 residues. Germline V gene data show CDR1 as MGHRA and CDR2 as YSYEKL. V was clipped by 1 base and J by 5 bases, with 12 bases between them. The CDR3 region has the DNA TGCGCCAGCAGCCAAGTACTAGGGAGAAACGAGCAGTACTTC. Protein product: CASSQVLGRNEQYF.

The V and J genes are TRBV6-5 and TRBJ2-2; the D gene is possibly TRBD1 (6 bases). Per the germline V gene, CDR1 is MNHEY and CDR2 is SVGAGI. This CDR3 is built from 15 residues. Trimming removed 0 bases from V and 6 bases from J, with 11 bases in between. The CDR3 region is CASSYSTGRPGELFF. CDR3 DNA sequence: TGTGCCAGCAGTTACTCTACAGGGCGTCCCGGGGAGCTGTTTTTT.

The chain recombines TRBV3-1 with TRBJ1-6, with no clear D. Germline CDR1 and CDR2: LGHDT and YNNKEL (reference sequence). The germline V and J ends were trimmed by 4 bases and 5 bases, with 9 bases remaining between them. This CDR3 is 14 amino acids long. The CDR3 protein is CASSPLLDNSPLHF. As DNA, the CDR3 is TGTGCCAGCAGCCCACTGTTGGATAATTCACCCCTCCACTTT.

This chain links TRBV20-1 with TRBJ2-1; perhaps D is TRBD1 or TRBD2 (6 bases each). The V gene's germline CDR1 is DFQATT and CDR2 SNEGSKA (reference sequence). Trimming took off 2 bases at V and 5 bases at J, with 25 bases between the two ends. This CDR3 is 18 amino acids long. CDR3 DNA: TGCAGTGCTAGACCAAGCCGAAGGAGGGGGTTGGGAAACAATGAGCAGTTCTTC. Encoded protein: CSARPSRRRGLGNNEQFF.

J is TRBJ2-1 and V is TRBV9; 10 bases fit TRBD2. The V and J ends lost 0 bases and 8 bases, in that order; junction bases with no gene match: 5. The CDR3 runs to 15 residues. Germline CDR1 and CDR2: SGDLS and YYNGEE. Here the CDR3 reads CASSVVLAGPDEQFF. Written as DNA, the CDR3 is TGTGCCAGCAGCGTAGTACTAGCGGGGCCCGATGAGCAGTTCTTC.

The CDR3 reads CASSWSGAYEQYF. CDR3 sequence (DNA): TGTGCCAGCAGTTGGTCAGGGGCCTACGAGCAGTACTTC. The gene calls are TRBV12-3 or TRBV12-4 and TRBJ2-7; possibly TRBD1 for D (6 bases). V was cut by 4 bases and J by 2 bases, with 9 bases left in between. There are 13 residues in the CDR3.

V gene TRBV27 combines with J gene TRBJ1-1; D gene uncertain. Trimming removed 0 bases at V and 5 bases at J, with 13 bases between. Germline CDR1 reads MNHEY; CDR2 reads SMNVEV (reference sequence). CDR3 length: 15 residues. In DNA form, the CDR3 reads TGTGCCAGCAGTTTATCCGGGGATTTTTGGACTGAAGCTTTCTTT. This codes for CASSLSGDFWTEAFF.

The table lists this clonotype with a few counts. J is TRBJ2-1 and V is TRBV6-1; D gene unclear. V was trimmed by 3 bases and J by 8 bases, leaving 5 bases between them. CDR1 is MNHNS and CDR2 is SASEGT in the germline V gene. The CDR3 has 11 residues. The DNA of the CDR3 is TGTGCCAGCAGTGATAAACATGAGCAGTTCTTC. It encodes CASSDKHEQFF.

There are a few counts of this clonotype. The gene calls are TRBV6-1 and TRBJ1-5; 8 bases are shared with TRBD1. CDR1 and CDR2 (germline): MNHNS, SASEGT. This CDR3 has 14 amino acids. Germline trimming cut 6 bases from V and 2 bases from J; bases unmatched to any gene: 3. CDR3 amino acids: CASSQGAGNQPQHF. The DNA of the CDR3 is TGTGCCAGCAGCCAGGGGGCTGGCAATCAGCCCCAGCATTTT.

This chain links TRBV11-2 with TRBJ2-1; weak D call: TRBD2 (5 bases). The CDR3 has 15 amino acids. Germline loops: CDR1 SGHAT, CDR2 FQNNGV. Trimming shortened V by 1 base and J by 6 bases, and 13 bases separated the two germline ends. The CDR3 DNA reads as TGTGCCAGCAGCTTAGGAGGGTTGCTGGTCAATGAGCAGTTCTTC. Its protein product is CASSLGGLLVNEQFF.

J is TRBJ1-1 and V is TRBV19, with a possible D match to TRBD1 (5 bases). From germline, CDR1 is LNHDA and CDR2 SQIVND (reference sequence). The V end lost 3 bases, the J end lost 6 bases, and 11 bases lay between the germline ends. The CDR3 totals 13 residues. This chain's CDR3 is CASSIGRAAEAFF. The CDR3 coding sequence is TGTGCCAGTAGTATCGGCAGGGCGGCTGAAGCTTTCTTT.

This chain connects TRBV6-2 or TRBV6-3 to TRBJ2-5; 8 positions agree with TRBD2. Germline CDR1 is MNHEY and CDR2 is SVGEGT. The V and J ends lost 2 bases and 0 bases, in that order; junction bases with no gene match: 5. The CDR3 runs 16 residues. As DNA, the CDR3 is TGTGCCAGCAGTTACATGTCGGGGGGGTACCAAGAGACCCAGTACTTC. Amino acid sequence: CASSYMSGGYQETQYF.

The J gene is TRBJ2-1, the V gene TRBV7-8; 10 positions match TRBD2. CDR1 is SGHVS, CDR2 FQNEAQ, per germline. This CDR3 has 16 amino acids. The V and J ends lost 5 bases and 10 bases, in that order; junction bases with no gene match: 14. The CDR3 region has the DNA TGTGCCAGCAGCCAAGCACTAGCGGGATCCCTCGGCGAGCAGTTCTTC. Protein product: CASSQALAGSLGEQFF. The variable domain in full, with the rest retrieved from reference TRBV7-8 and TRBJ2-1, is GAGVSQSPRYKVAKRGQDVALRCDPISGHVSLFWYQQALGQGPEFLTYFQNEAQLDKSGLPSDRFFAERPEGSVSTLKIQRTQQEDSAVYLCASSQALAGSLGEQFFGPGTRLTVL.

The V call is TRBV4-1, the J call TRBJ2-7; TRBD2 matches at 7 bases. Unmatched junction bases numbered 10, after V lost 1 base and J lost 4 bases. There are 16 residues in the CDR3. Germline V gene lookup returns CDR1 MGHRA and CDR2 YSYEKL. The CDR3 DNA sequence: TGCGCCAGCAGCCAAGTAGAATGGTCGGGGGGATACGAGCAGTACTTC. Protein product: CASSQVEWSGGYEQYF.

V and J are TRBV6-2 or TRBV6-3 and TRBJ2-3, with TRBD2 matching 8 bases. This CDR3 is built from 17 residues. V lost 9 bases to trimming and J lost 0 bases; unmatched junction nucleotides: 14. In germline, CDR1 is MNHEY, CDR2 SVGEGT. The CDR3 here is CASSTAGGRSSTDTQYF. In nucleotides, the CDR3 is TGTGCCAGTTCCACCGCGGGGGGACGATCTAGCACAGATACGCAGTATTTT.

The V and J genes are TRBV27 and TRBJ2-7, with D possibly being TRBD1 (5 bases). Trimming cost V 2 bases and J 3 bases, with 14 bases left between them. CDR1 is MNHEY and CDR2 is SMNVEV in the germline V gene (reference sequence). This CDR3 has 15 residues. The CDR3 region is CASSLGQGPLYEQYF. CDR3 in DNA: TGTGCCAGCAGTTTAGGGCAGGGCCCCCTCTACGAGCAGTACTTC.

The V gene is TRBV5-6, the J gene TRBJ1-2; D remains unclear. The CDR3 loop spans 13 amino acids. Between the trimmed V and J ends, which lost 0 bases and 7 bases, there was a span of 10 bases. The V gene's germline CDR1 is SGHDT and CDR2 YYEEEE. The CDR3 region is CASSLVGQSGYTF. Written as DNA, the CDR3 is TGTGCCAGCAGCTTGGTCGGTCAATCTGGCTACACCTTC.

This sequence joins TRBV4-1 and TRBJ1-2; perhaps TRBD1 as D (5 bases). The CDR3 is made up of 12 amino acids. CDR1 is MGHRA, CDR2 YSYEKL, per germline. Trimming removed 4 bases at V and 8 bases at J, with 11 bases between. The CDR3 nucleotides read TGCGCCAGCAGCCCGTGGGGGGACGGCTACACCTTC. This encodes CASSPWGDGYTF.

The V gene is TRBV13, the J gene TRBJ2-1; the match to TRBD2 covers 8 bases. Germline-derived CDR1 and CDR2 are PRHDT and FYEKMQ (reference sequence). V was pared by 0 bases and J by 4 bases, with 5 bases of the junction left unmatched. This CDR3 region has 16 residues. The CDR3 coding sequence is TGTGCCAGCAGCTTAGGCCGGGGGGGGTATTACAATGAGCAGTTCTTC. Translated, it gives CASSLGRGGYYNEQFF. Full variable domain (remainder filled in from reference TRBV13 and TRBJ2-1): AAGVIQSPRHLIKEKRETATLKCYPIPRHDTVYWYQQGPGQDPQFLISFYEKMQSDKGSIPDRFSAQQFSDYHSELNMSSLELGDSALYFCASSLGRGGYYNEQFFGPGTRLTVL.

The V gene is TRBV30, the J gene TRBJ2-7; D may be TRBD1 or TRBD2 (5 bases each). The length of the CDR3 is 13 residues. From germline, CDR1 is GTSNPN and CDR2 SVGIG (reference sequence). V lost 3 bases and J lost 0, with 9 bases in between. Here the CDR3 reads CAWRGTSSYEQYF. The CDR3 DNA reads TGTGCCTGGAGGGGGACGAGCTCCTACGAGCAGTACTTC. The full variable domain, in which reference TRBV30 and TRBJ2-7 provide the parts outside the CDR3, is SQTIHQWPATLVQPVGSPLSLECTVEGTSNPNLYWYRQAAGRGLQLLFYSVGIGQISSEVPQNLSASRPQDRQFILSSKKLLLSDSGFYLCAWRGTSSYEQYFGPGTRLTVT.